These T cell receptor delta chains were read from a single sample in a study of human gamma delta and Vdelta1 T cells. These receptors' targets are unknown. TCRdb applied CATT to the PCR reads for clone calling. The table records some 13,000 delta-chain clones, less than 60% of them present only once. The source material was Vdelta1 gamma-delta T cells from blood grown in culture (DOT cells). The receptors shown here come from a human donor in good health. CDR3s include the opening cysteine and the closing phenylalanine or tryptophan. D genes are given only for firm matches. The size of a clone is reported for some rows only, either as once, few or many, or as a class for expanded clones.

>TRDJ1|-|TRDV1|medium-sized
TGTGCTCTTGGGGAACTAGAGGTGACCGGAAGGGCCGATAAACTCATCTTT
CALGELEVTGRADKLIF
>TRDJ1|TRDD3|TRDV1|-
TGTGCTCTTGGGGAACTACTACTGGGGGACCCGTACACCGATAAACTCATCTTT
CALGELLLGDPYTDKLIF
>TRDJ1|TRDD3|TRDV1|few
TGTGCTCTTGGGGTCTCATCCCGTACTGGGGGATACGGCACCGATAAACTCATCTTT
CALGVSSRTGGYGTDKLIF
>TRDJ1|-|TRDV1|once
TGTGCTCTTGGGGAACCCCCCATTCCTACCGACGGGTACTGGGGCCCTGACGGGGACACCGATAAACTCATCTTT
CALGEPPIPTDGYWGPDGDTDKLIF
>TRDJ1|TRDD2|TRAV29/DV5|few
TGTGCAGCAAGCAAGGACGTTCTGGCCTTCCTACGGGGTTGGTGGTGGGGGGAGTACACCGATAAACTCATCTTT
CAASKDVLAFLRGWWWGEYTDKLIF
>TRDJ1|TRDD3|TRDV1|-
TGTGCTCTTGGGGACCACCCATCAGCCTTCCTACCTACTCCCCTGGGGGATACTTGGGGTATTAGGAAACTCATCTTT
CALGDHPSAFLPTPLGDTWGIRKLIF
>TRDJ1|TRDD3|TRDV2|-
TGTGCCTGTGACACGTCCTCATTACTGGGGGCCGACACCGATAAACTCATCTTT
CACDTSSLLGADTDKLIF
>TRDJ1|TRDD3|TRDV1|once
TGTGCTCTTGGGGAACTCCCCAATATTCCCGGACTAACCCTTCTTGGGGGATACGTAGGTTGGGGTAAACTCATCTTT
CALGELPNIPGLTLLGGYVGWGKLIF
>TRDJ1|-|TRDV1|medium-sized
TGTGCTCTTGGCGCCTACCCAGCGGGGACGGTTTTGGTTTGGACCGATAAACTCATCTTT
CALGAYPAGTVLVWTDKLIF
>TRDJ1|-|TRDV1|-
TGTGCTCTTGGGGCCAACGTACGCGGTTACACCGATGATAAACTCATCTTT
CALGANVRGYTDDKLIF
>TRDJ1|-|TRDV1|-
TGTGCTCTTGGGGTCCCAATTCCTACGCCTGTGGGGGGCCCCGATAAACTCATCTTT
CALGVPIPTPVGGPDKLIF
>TRDJ1|TRDD3|TRDV1|-
TGTGCTCTTGGGGAACTGACGCTATCAACCCCCACCAGCGGGGGATACGCCGATAAACTCATCTTT
CALGELTLSTPTSGGYADKLIF
>TRDJ1|-|TRDV1|-
TGTGCTCTTGGGGAACTCTCCAAGGCCTTCCTACTACTTGGGGGATCGTACACCGATAAACTCATCTTT
CALGELSKAFLLLGGSYTDKLIF
>TRDJ1|TRDD3|TRDV1|few
TGTGCTCTTGGGGAACTTCCCCAAAACTGGGGGATACGAGGCACCGATAAACTCATCTTT
CALGELPQNWGIRGTDKLIF
>TRDJ1|-|TRDV1|few
TGTGCTCTTGGGGAACTCCAACCCCGTACTTCAGGGTTAACCGATAAACTCATCTTT
CALGELQPRTSGLTDKLIF
>TRDJ1|TRDD3|TRDV1|few
TGTGCTCTTGGCTACGCCTTACTGGGGGATATGAGGTCCGATAAACTCATCTTT
CALGYALLGDMRSDKLIF
>TRDJ1|TRDD3|TRDV1|few
TGTGCTCTTGGGGAACTGCCGTGGCTGGGGGATACGACCGATAAACTCATCTTT
CALGELPWLGDTTDKLIF
>TRDJ1|TRDD3|TRDV1|-
TGTGCTCTTGGGGAACCTCGTTCCTACTCGGGGGATACAAGAGCCGATAAACTCATCTTT
CALGEPRSYSGDTRADKLIF
>TRDJ1|TRDD2|TRDV1|-
TGTGCTCTTGGGTCCTTCCACCCCAAGGCCTTCCTACATGGGGGCCCGAATAAACTCATCTTT
CALGSFHPKAFLHGGPNKLIF
>TRDJ1|TRDD3|TRDV1|-
TGTGCTCTTGGGGAACTAGCCCTAAACGCTCCTACCTTACTGGGGGATTATGGGGACACCGATAAACTCATCTTT
CALGELALNAPTLLGDYGDTDKLIF
>TRDJ1|-|TRDV1|-
TGTGCTCTTGGGGATCCCCAAGAGGGGGCCGCTGATTACACCGATAAACTCATCTTT
CALGDPQEGAADYTDKLIF
>TRDJ1|TRDD3|TRDV1|-
TGTGCTCTTGGGGGAGCTTTCCCAGAAAATGCTCTGGGGGATGCCTACACCGATAAACTCATCTTT
CALGGAFPENALGDAYTDKLIF
>TRDJ1|-|TRDV1|-
TGTGCTCTTGGGGAACCCCGTAGGGGACTCATCTTT
CALGEPRRGLIF
>TRDJ1|-|TRDV1|once
TGTGCTCTTGGGGAAGTTGATCGATCCCCTTATCCCGCTTGGGGGGTTTGGAGAACCCCGTACACCGATAAACTCATCTTT
CALGEVDRSPYPAWGVWRTPYTDKLIF
>TRDJ1|TRDD3|TRDV1|-
TGTGCTCTTGGGGAAACCCTTTCCACTCCCCTACTGGGGGATCCGTACACCGATAAACTCATCTTT
CALGETLSTPLLGDPYTDKLIF
>TRDJ1|TRDD3|TRDV1|-
TGTGCTCTTGGGGCGAGAGCCGGTGGGGGATTCATAAGTGGGGACGATAAACTCATCTTT
CALGARAGGGFISGDDKLIF
>TRDJ1|-|TRDV1|-
TGTGCTCTTGGGGGTCGACGGGGAGGCCCCAACCTCCTGGGCAATACTGACGGGGCCGATAAACTCATCTTT
CALGGRRGGPNLLGNTDGADKLIF
>TRDJ1|TRDD3|TRDV1|-
TGTGCTCTAGATCCTGGGGGAGAGTACACCGATAAACTCATCTTT
CALDPGGEYTDKLIF
>TRDJ1|TRDD3|TRDV1|few
TGTGCTCTTGGGGCGAATATCAACCTTGTGAATACTGGGGGATGGAGTGAGGCCGATAAACTCATCTTT
CALGANINLVNTGGWSEADKLIF
>TRDJ1|-|TRDV1|few
TGTGCTCTTGGGGAGCCCTGGTCCCACCCAGAAGGAACCGATAAACTCATCTTT
CALGEPWSHPEGTDKLIF
>TRDJ1|TRDD3|TRDV1|-
TGTGCTCTTGGGCGGGACTTCTCCCACGGGGGGGGGATATCCGATAAACTCATCTTT
CALGRDFSHGGGISDKLIF
>TRDJ1|TRDD3|TRDV1|-
TGTGCTCTTGGGGAACTTAAATCGATTCCTACAAGTACTGGGGGATACCTTTCCGATAAACTCATCTTT
CALGELKSIPTSTGGYLSDKLIF
>TRDJ2|-|TRDV1|-
TGTGCTCTTGGGGAACTCCAGGGCTTCCTACGCTTAGGTGGGGGATCCCCTTTGACAGCACAACTCTTCTTT
CALGELQGFLRLGGGSPLTAQLFF
>TRDJ1|-|TRDV1|few
TGTGCTCTTGGGGAGTTATTCCTACACTCTGGGGTGGGTCCCGATAAACTCATCTTT
CALGELFLHSGVGPDKLIF
>TRDJ3|TRDD3|TRDV1|-
TGTGCTCTTGGGGAACGAGGAACCTACTCAGAAACTGGCTGGGGGATACACAGCTCCTGGGACACCCAACAGATGTTTTTC
CALGERGTYSETGWGIHSSWDTQQMFF
>TRDJ1|TRDD3|TRDV1|-
TGTGCTCTTGGGGACTGGCTTTTCCACTCCTCCCGGCTTACTGGGGGGGGGTCCGATAAACTCATCTTT
CALGDWLFHSSRLTGGGSDKLIF
>TRDJ1|-|TRDV1|few
TGTGCTCTTGGGGAACTAAGTGCGGATTGGGACTTTGGACTCATCTTT
CALGELSADWDFGLIF
>TRDJ1|-|TRDV1|-
TGTGCTCTTGGGGAGAAGCTTCAAGGCCTTCCTATGCAACGGGTACTGGGGGCCTACTTGTACACCGATAAACTCATCTTT
CALGEKLQGLPMQRVLGAYLYTDKLIF
>TRDJ1|-|TRDV1|-
TGTGCTCTTGGGGGTACCGATAAACTCATCTTT
CALGGTDKLIF
>TRDJ1|TRDD3|TRDV1|-
TGTGCTCTTGGGGAACTGCTCGGCGCCGGGGGATACTTCGCGCCCCTCAGCACCGATAAACTCATCTTT
CALGELLGAGGYFAPLSTDKLIF
>TRDJ1|-|TRDV1|-
TGTGCTCTTGGCGAATGGCGAGCAAGCCTTCCTACGGACTGGGGGACTAGATCGTACACCGATAAACTCATCTTT
CALGEWRASLPTDWGTRSYTDKLIF
>TRDJ1|TRDD2|TRDV1|-
TGTGCTCTTGGGGATTTCGGATGGAGCCCATCACCCATTGCTTCCTACGAAGCGGGGACCGATAAACTCATCTTT
CALGDFGWSPSPIASYEAGTDKLIF
>TRDJ1|-|TRDV1|-
TGTGCTCTTGGGGAAACGAAAAGACGCTTCCTTTTCCCCCTGAACACCGATAAACTCATCTTT
CALGETKRRFLFPLNTDKLIF
>TRDJ1|TRDD3|TRDV1|-
TGTGCTCTTGGGGAACTACGAAAACCGTACTGGGGGATCGATAAACTCATCTTT
CALGELRKPYWGIDKLIF
>TRDJ1|-|TRDV1|few
TGTGCTCTTGGGGAATCCGGCACCCCTCCAAAAAGAGGTATTAAACTCATCTTT
CALGESGTPPKRGIKLIF